A selection of T cell receptor beta chains follows, all from one sample in a study of blood T cells in healthy people across ages. TCRdb reanalysed the 5' RACE reads using MiXCR and keeps one entry per CDR3 protein. The sample shows approximately 1.5 million distinct CDR3 sequences, approximately 32% of them seen only once. Input material: blood. These TCRs come from a woman in her thirties in good health. CDR3s include the opening cysteine and the closing phenylalanine or tryptophan. Each record gives: CDR3 DNA, CDR3 protein, V gene, D gene, J gene, clone size. D genes are given only for firm matches. Clone size is shown for a subset of rows, as once, few, many or a class of expanded clone.

DNA: TGTGCCAGCAGCCCCGGGGAGTATAATTCACCCCTCCACTTT; CDR3: CASSPGEYNSPLHF; V: TRBV7-3; D: .; J: TRBJ1-6; size: .
DNA: TGTGCCAGCAGCTCCGGACAGAACACCGGGGAGCTGTTTTTT; CDR3: CASSSGQNTGELFF; V: TRBV7-3; D: .; J: TRBJ2-2; size: many
DNA: TGTGCCAGCACCGGGGGGACAGCGAACACTGAAGCTTTCTTT; CDR3: CASTGGTANTEAFF; V: TRBV7-9; D: TRBD1; J: TRBJ1-1; size: .
DNA: TGTGCCACCACATCAGGCGTAGGCGGGACTGAAGCTTTCTTT; CDR3: CATTSGVGGTEAFF; V: TRBV25-1; D: .; J: TRBJ1-1; size: few
DNA: TGTGCCAGCAGCGAACAGGGAGTCGGAGAAAAACTGTTTTTT; CDR3: CASSEQGVGEKLFF; V: TRBV9; D: .; J: TRBJ1-4; size: .
DNA: TGCAGTGCTAGAGATATAGCGGGAGGGACGGGGGAGCAGTACTTC; CDR3: CSARDIAGGTGEQYF; V: TRBV20-1; D: TRBD2; J: TRBJ2-7; size: few
DNA: TGTGCCTGCAGCCCGTTGGGGCGGGAGGGCCTTTACAATGAGCAGTTCTTC; CDR3: CACSPLGREGLYNEQFF; V: TRBV6-1; D: TRBD2; J: TRBJ2-1; size: .
DNA: TGCGCCGGCAGCAGAACAGGGGCTGGGGACGAGCAGTACTTC; CDR3: CAGSRTGAGDEQYF; V: TRBV5-1; D: TRBD1; J: TRBJ2-7; size: .
DNA: TGCAGCGTTGAAGATCTCGCAGATACGCAGTATTTT; CDR3: CSVEDLADTQYF; V: TRBV29-1; D: .; J: TRBJ2-3; size: many
DNA: TGTGCCAGCAGCCCCGCCGGTCGGTCCTCGAACACCGGGGAGCTGTTTTTT; CDR3: CASSPAGRSSNTGELFF; V: TRBV7-9; D: .; J: TRBJ2-2; size: .
DNA: TGTGCCAGCAGCCATAATTACGCCTACGAGCAGTACTTC; CDR3: CASSHNYAYEQYF; V: TRBV6-1; D: .; J: TRBJ2-7; size: .
DNA: TGCAGTGCTAGAGGCGTTGGGGAGACGCATAGCAATCAGCCCCAGCATTTT; CDR3: CSARGVGETHSNQPQHF; V: TRBV20-1; D: .; J: TRBJ1-5; size: .
DNA: TGTGCCAGCTCACTCCCGGGGACTAGCGGGGGACATGAGCAGTTCTTC; CDR3: CASSLPGTSGGHEQFF; V: TRBV18; D: TRBD2; J: TRBJ2-1; size: .
DNA: TGTGCCAGCAGCTTATACCGGGCAGGCCCCTCTGGGGCCAACGTCCTGACTTTC; CDR3: CASSLYRAGPSGANVLTF; V: TRBV7-3; D: .; J: TRBJ2-6; size: few
DNA: TGTGCCAGCAGCTTAGCCTCCCCTGGGGCCCAGCATTTT; CDR3: CASSLASPGAQHF; V: TRBV7-2; D: .; J: TRBJ1-5; size: few
DNA: TGTGCCAGCAGTCCCCCGGACAGGTATAGCAATCAGCCCCAGCATTTT; CDR3: CASSPPDRYSNQPQHF; V: TRBV6-2/TRBV6-3; D: TRBD1; J: TRBJ1-5; size: .
DNA: TGCAGTGCGCCCAAGGACACCCAGTACTTC; CDR3: CSAPKDTQYF; V: TRBV20-1; D: .; J: TRBJ2-5; size: many
DNA: TGTGCCACCAGTGACCTCTTTAGCGGCCAAGAGACCCGGTACTTC; CDR3: CATSDLFSGQETRYF; V: TRBV24-1; D: .; J: TRBJ2-5; size: .
DNA: TGTGCCAGCAGCTTGGGGCAGGGGGCTCACCGCGGAGAAAAACTGTTTTTT; CDR3: CASSLGQGAHRGEKLFF; V: TRBV5-6; D: TRBD1; J: TRBJ1-4; size: .
DNA: TGCGCCAGCAGCCAAGATAAAGCCGGAGGGGCTTTCTTT; CDR3: CASSQDKAGGAFF; V: TRBV4-1; D: .; J: TRBJ1-1; size: .
DNA: TGTGCCACCAGCAGAGATAACGTACGGGACCTGCAACCACGGGGGGAGCTGTTTTTT; CDR3: CATSRDNVRDLQPRGELFF; V: TRBV15; D: .; J: TRBJ2-2; size: few
DNA: TGTGCCAGCAGCGTCACCGGGACGGAGGGATACGAGCAGTACTTC; CDR3: CASSVTGTEGYEQYF; V: TRBV9; D: .; J: TRBJ2-7; size: few
DNA: TGTGCCAGCAGCTTAGGAGAGGGACAGGGTAGTAAGCCCCAGCATTTT; CDR3: CASSLGEGQGSKPQHF; V: TRBV7-2; D: TRBD1; J: TRBJ1-5; size: .
DNA: TGCGCCAGCAGCCGAGGAGGCGGCGTCCAAGAGACCCAGTACTTC; CDR3: CASSRGGGVQETQYF; V: TRBV4-1; D: .; J: TRBJ2-5; size: .